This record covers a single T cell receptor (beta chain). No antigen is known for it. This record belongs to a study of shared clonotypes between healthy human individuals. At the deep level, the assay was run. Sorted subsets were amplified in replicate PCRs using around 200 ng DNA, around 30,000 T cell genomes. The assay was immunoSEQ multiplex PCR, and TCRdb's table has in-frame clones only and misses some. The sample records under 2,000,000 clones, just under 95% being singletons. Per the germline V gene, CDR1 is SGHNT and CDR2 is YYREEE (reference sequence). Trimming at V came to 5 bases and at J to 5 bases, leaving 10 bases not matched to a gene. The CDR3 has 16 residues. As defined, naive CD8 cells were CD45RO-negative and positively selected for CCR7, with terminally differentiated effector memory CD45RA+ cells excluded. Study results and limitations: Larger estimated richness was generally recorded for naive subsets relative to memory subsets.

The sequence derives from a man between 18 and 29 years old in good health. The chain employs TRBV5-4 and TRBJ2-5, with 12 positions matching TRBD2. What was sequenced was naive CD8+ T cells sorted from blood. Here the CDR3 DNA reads TGTGCCAGCAGAATGGGGCTAGCGGGGGGGCTGGAGACCCAGTACTTC. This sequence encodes CASRMGLAGGLETQYF.